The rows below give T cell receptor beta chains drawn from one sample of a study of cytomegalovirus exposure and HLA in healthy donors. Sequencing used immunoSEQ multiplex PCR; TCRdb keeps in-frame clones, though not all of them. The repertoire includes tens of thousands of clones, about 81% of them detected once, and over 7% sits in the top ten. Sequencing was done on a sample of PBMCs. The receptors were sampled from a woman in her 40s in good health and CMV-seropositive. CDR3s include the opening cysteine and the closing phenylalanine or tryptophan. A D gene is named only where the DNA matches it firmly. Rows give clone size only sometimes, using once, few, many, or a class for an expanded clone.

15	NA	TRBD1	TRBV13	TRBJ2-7	CASSTRQGTAYEQYF	TGTGCCAGCAGCACGCGACAGGGAACGGCATACGAGCAGTACTTC
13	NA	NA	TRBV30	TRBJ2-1	CAWSQRARNEQFF	TGTGCCTGGTCACAGAGGGCGCGCAATGAGCAGTTCTTC
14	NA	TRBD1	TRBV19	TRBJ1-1	CAVGTGGARTEAFF	TGTGCCGTCGGGACAGGGGGCGCCCGCACTGAAGCTTTCTTT
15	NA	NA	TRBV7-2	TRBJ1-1	CASSSRSGRVTEAFF	TGTGCCAGCAGCTCTAGGTCGGGCAGGGTCACTGAAGCTTTCTTT
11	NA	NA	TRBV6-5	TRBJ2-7	CASSETYEQYF	TGTGCCAGCAGTGAGACCTACGAGCAGTACTTC
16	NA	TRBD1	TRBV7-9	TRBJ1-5	CASSLWTGISNQPQHF	TGTGCCAGCAGCTTATGGACAGGGATTAGCAATCAGCCCCAGCATTTT
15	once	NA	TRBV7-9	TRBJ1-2	CASSPGQKANYGYTF	TGTGCCAGCAGCCCCGGACAAAAAGCTAACTATGGCTACACCTTC
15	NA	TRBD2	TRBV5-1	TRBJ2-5	CASSPLAGTEETQYF	TGCGCCAGCAGCCCGCTAGCGGGGACAGAAGAGACCCAGTACTTC
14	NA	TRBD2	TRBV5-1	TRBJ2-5	CASSQREAPSTQYF	TGCGCCAGCAGCCAGCGGGAGGCCCCTTCGACCCAGTACTTC
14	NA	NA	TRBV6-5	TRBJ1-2	CASSAGGNNYGYTF	TGTGCCAGCAGTGCCGGGGGAAATAACTATGGCTACACCTTC
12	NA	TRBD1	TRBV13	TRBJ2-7	CASRTGEREQYF	TGTGCCAGCAGGACAGGGGAGAGGGAGCAGTACTTC
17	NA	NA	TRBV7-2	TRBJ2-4	CASSPSDSFLAKNIQYF	TGTGCCAGCAGCCCCTCCGACAGTTTTCTAGCCAAAAACATTCAGTACTTC
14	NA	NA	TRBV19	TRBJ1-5	CASSTGVAHQPQHF	TGTGCCAGTAGTACCGGGGTTGCTCATCAGCCCCAGCATTTT
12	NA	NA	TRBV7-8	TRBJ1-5	CASSLIDQPQHF	TGTGCCAGCAGCTTAATCGATCAGCCCCAGCATTTT
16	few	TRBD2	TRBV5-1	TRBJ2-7	CASSPRGRGASYEQYF	TGCGCCAGCAGCCCCCGGGGGCGGGGGGCGTCCTACGAGCAGTACTTC
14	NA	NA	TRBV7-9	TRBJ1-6	CASSLEYYNSPLHF	TGTGCCAGCAGCCTCGAGTATTATAATTCACCCCTCCACTTT
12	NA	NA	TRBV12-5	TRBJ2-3	CASGPEIDTQYF	TGTGCTAGTGGTCCCGAGATCGATACGCAGTATTTT
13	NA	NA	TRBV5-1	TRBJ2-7	CASSWDSTYEQYF	TGCGCCAGCAGCTGGGACTCAACCTACGAGCAGTACTTC
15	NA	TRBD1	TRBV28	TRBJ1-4	CASAIDRVRNEKLFF	TGTGCCAGTGCTATCGACAGGGTCCGTAATGAAAAACTGTTTTTT
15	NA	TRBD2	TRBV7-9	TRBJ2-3	CASSPRGAATDTQYF	TGTGCCAGCTCCCCGCGGGGGGCTGCGACAGATACGCAGTATTTT
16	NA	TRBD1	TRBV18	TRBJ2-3	CASSPRTGGFRDTQYF	TGTGCCAGCTCACCCAGGACAGGGGGCTTTCGAGATACGCAGTATTTT
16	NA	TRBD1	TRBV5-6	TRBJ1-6	CASSWDRGLWNSPLHF	TGTGCCAGCAGCTGGGACAGGGGGCTTTGGAATTCACCCCTCCACTTT